The 2 T cell receptor beta chains listed next were all sequenced from one sample in a study of monozygotic twins with inflammatory bowel disease. TCRdb reprocessed the 5' RACE reads; each CDR3 protein has one entry and no DNA is given. The table lists 160,000 or so distinct CDR3 sequences. The sequencing sample was made of blood. The receptors shown here come from a human donor with ulcerative colitis or Crohn's disease, or a healthy co-twin of an affected twin (not recorded which).

The V call is TRBV6-5, the J call TRBJ1-1; with no DNA, the TCRdb D assignment of TRBD1 cannot be verified. The CDR3 consists of 12 residues. CDR1 and CDR2 (germline): MNHEY, SVGAGI. CDR3 amino acids: CASTRGGTEAFF.

V usage is TRBV27 and J usage is TRBJ2-3. Germline V gene lookup returns CDR1 MNHEY and CDR2 SMNVEV (reference sequence). This CDR3 spans 13 amino acids. The CDR3 region is CASRLASTDTQYF.